These T cell receptor beta chains were read from a single sample in a study of OX40 agonist ivuxolimab in advanced cancers. Here immunoSEQ multiplex PCR was the method, and the copy in TCRdb shows in-frame clones only, minus some. Altogether tens of thousands of clones are present, roughly nine tenths being singletons, with the ten largest covering roughly 25%. The sample consisted of CD4+ or CD8+ T cells sorted from blood, taken in a trial of the OX40 agonist ivuxolimab. The source of these receptors is an adult with an advanced solid tumor such as melanoma, head and neck, liver or kidney cancer. The CDR3 runs from the conserved cysteine through the conserved F or W. D genes are given only for firm matches. Where a row states a size, it is once, few, many or the class of an expanded clone; other rows omit it.

D,J,size,V,CDR3,DNA
NA,TRBJ2-7,NA,TRBV11-2,CASSKQSYEQYF,TGTGCCAGCAGCAAGCAAAGTTACGAGCAGTACTTC
NA,TRBJ2-6,NA,TRBV9,CASSGARAGANVLTF,TGTGCCAGCAGCGGGGCCAGGGCTGGGGCCAACGTCCTGACTTTC
NA,TRBJ1-2,NA,TRBV7-9,CASSFETISPYGYTF,TGTGCCAGCAGCTTTGAGACCATCTCCCCCTATGGCTACACCTTC
TRBD2,TRBJ2-1,few,TRBV11-1,CASSSTSYGEQFF,TGTGCCAGCAGCTCGACTAGCTACGGTGAGCAGTTCTTC
NA,TRBJ1-5,NA,TRBV30,CAWSGQSNQPQHF,TGTGCCTGGAGTGGACAGAGCAATCAGCCCCAGCATTTT
NA,TRBJ2-2,NA,TRBV7-8,CASSLDRLNANTGELFF,TGTGCCAGCAGCTTAGATCGACTGAACGCGAACACCGGGGAGCTGTTTTTT
NA,TRBJ2-3,once,TRBV9,CASSPGGGSDTQYF,TGTGCCAGCAGCCCAGGGGGAGGGAGCGATACGCAGTATTTT
TRBD1,TRBJ2-7,once,TRBV5-1,CASSPRDSSYEQYF,TGCGCCAGCAGCCCACGGGACAGCTCCTACGAGCAGTACTTC
TRBD2,TRBJ2-7,NA,TRBV27,CASSYLAAGGSYEQYF,TGTGCCAGCAGTTACTTAGCAGCGGGAGGCTCCTACGAGCAGTACTTC
TRBD1,TRBJ2-7,NA,TRBV7-9,CASSGAGTGTYEQYF,TGTGCCAGCAGCGGCGCCGGGACAGGGACCTACGAGCAGTACTTC
TRBD1,TRBJ1-4,NA,TRBV7-9,CASSSRDRIYEKLFF,TGTGCCAGCAGCTCCCGGGACAGGATTTATGAAAAACTGTTTTTT
NA,TRBJ1-1,once,TRBV7-6,CASSWGLNTEAFF,TGTGCCAGCAGCTGGGGACTGAACACTGAAGCTTTCTTT
TRBD2,TRBJ2-5,few,TRBV6-5,CASSGAGGETQYF,TGTGCCAGCAGCGGGGCGGGGGGGGAGACCCAGTACTTC
TRBD1,TRBJ1-2,NA,TRBV27,CASSHRQGVGYTF,TGTGCCAGCAGTCATCGACAGGGGGTCGGCTACACCTTC
NA,TRBJ1-1,once,TRBV6-6,CASSYQTGAIEAFF,TGTGCCAGCAGTTACCAGACAGGAGCTATTGAAGCTTTCTTT